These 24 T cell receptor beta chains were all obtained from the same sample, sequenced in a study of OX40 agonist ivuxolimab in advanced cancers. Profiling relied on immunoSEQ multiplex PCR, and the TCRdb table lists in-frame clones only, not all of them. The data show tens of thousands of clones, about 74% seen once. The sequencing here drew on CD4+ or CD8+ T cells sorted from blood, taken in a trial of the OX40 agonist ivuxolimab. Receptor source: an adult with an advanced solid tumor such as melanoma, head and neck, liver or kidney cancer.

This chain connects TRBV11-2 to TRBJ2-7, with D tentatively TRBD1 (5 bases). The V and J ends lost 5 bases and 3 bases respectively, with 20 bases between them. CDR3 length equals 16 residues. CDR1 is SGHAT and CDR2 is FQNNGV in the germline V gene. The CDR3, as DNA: TGTGCCAGCAGCACCGGTAAGGGGCTGCAACTCTACGAGCAGTACTTC. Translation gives CASSTGKGLQLYEQYF.

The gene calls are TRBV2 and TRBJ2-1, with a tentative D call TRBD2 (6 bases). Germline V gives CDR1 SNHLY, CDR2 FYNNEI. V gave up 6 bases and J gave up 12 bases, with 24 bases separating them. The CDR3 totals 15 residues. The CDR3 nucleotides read TGTGCCAGCAGGCCATCGAGGACTAACAACCCAGGGCAGTTCTTC. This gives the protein CASRPSRTNNPGQFF.

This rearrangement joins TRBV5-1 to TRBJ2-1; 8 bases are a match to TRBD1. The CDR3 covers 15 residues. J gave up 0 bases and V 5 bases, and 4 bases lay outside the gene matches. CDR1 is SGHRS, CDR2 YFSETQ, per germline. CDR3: CASSSGTGSYNEQFF. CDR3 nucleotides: TGCGCCAGCAGTTCCGGGACAGGCTCCTACAATGAGCAGTTCTTC.

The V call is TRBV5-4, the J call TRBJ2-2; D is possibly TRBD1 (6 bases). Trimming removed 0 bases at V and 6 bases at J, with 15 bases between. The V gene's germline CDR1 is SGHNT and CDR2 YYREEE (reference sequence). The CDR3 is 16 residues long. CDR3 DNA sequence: TGTGCCAGCAGCTTGGGAGGTCTACAGGGTGCCGGGGAGCTGTTTTTT. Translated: CASSLGGLQGAGELFF.

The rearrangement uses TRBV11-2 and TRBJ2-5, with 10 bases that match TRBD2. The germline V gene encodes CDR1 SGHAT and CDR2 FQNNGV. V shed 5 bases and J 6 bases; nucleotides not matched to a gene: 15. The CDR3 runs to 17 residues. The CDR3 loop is CASSAAASGSGSKTQYF. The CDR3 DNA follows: TGTGCCAGCAGCGCAGCCGCTAGCGGGAGTGGTTCGAAGACCCAGTACTTC.

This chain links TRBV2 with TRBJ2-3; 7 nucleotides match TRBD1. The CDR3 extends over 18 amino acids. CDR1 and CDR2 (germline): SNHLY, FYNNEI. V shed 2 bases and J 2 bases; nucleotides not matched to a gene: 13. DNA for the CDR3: TGTGCCAGCAGTGAAAGAGGGGGCCGGGCTTTTTTCACAGATACGCAGTATTTT. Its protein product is CASSERGGRAFFTDTQYF. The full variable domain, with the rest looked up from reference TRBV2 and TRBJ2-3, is EPEVTQTPSHQVTQMGQEVILRCVPISNHLYFYWYRQILGQKVEFLVSFYNNEISEKSEIFDDQFSVERPDGSNFTLKIRSTKLEDSAMYFCASSERGGRAFFTDTQYFGPGTRLTVL.

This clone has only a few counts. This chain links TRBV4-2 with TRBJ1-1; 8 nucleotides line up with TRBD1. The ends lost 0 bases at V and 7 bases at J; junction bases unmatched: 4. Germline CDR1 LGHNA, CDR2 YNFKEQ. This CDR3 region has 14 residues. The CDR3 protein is CASSQEVDRGEAFF. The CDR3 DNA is TGTGCCAGCAGCCAAGAGGTCGACAGGGGTGAAGCTTTCTTT.

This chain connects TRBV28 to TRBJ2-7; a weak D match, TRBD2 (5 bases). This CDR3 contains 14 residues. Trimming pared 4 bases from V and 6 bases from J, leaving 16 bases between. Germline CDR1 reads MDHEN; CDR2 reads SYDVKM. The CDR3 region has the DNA TGTGCCAGCAGTTCTCCTAGCCGCAGAGGCGAGCAGTACTTC. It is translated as CASSSPSRRGEQYF. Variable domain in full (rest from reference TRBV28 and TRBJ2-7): DVKVTQSSRYLVKRTGEKVFLECVQDMDHENMFWYRQDPGLGLRLIYFSYDVKMKEKGDIPEGYSVSREKKERFSLILESASTNQTSMYLCASSSPSRRGEQYFGPGTRLTVT.

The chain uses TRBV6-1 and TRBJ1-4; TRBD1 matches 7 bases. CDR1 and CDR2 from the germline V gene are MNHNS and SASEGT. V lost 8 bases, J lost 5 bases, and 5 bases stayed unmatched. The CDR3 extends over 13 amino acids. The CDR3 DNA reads TGTGCCAGCCTCGGAGGGGGCAATGAAAAACTGTTTTTT. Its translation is CASLGGGNEKLFF.

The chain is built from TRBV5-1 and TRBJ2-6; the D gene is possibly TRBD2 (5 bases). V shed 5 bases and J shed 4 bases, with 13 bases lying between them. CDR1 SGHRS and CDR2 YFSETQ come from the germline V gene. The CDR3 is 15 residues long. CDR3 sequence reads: CASSPIGSGANVLTF. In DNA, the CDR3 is TGCGCCAGCAGTCCAATAGGGAGCGGGGCCAACGTCCTGACTTTC.

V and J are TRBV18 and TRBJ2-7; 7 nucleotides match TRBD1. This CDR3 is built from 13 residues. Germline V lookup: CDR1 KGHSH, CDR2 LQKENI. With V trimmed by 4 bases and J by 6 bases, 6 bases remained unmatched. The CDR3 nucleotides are TGTGCCAGCTCACTTCAACAGGGGACCGAGCAGTACTTC. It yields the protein CASSLQQGTEQYF.

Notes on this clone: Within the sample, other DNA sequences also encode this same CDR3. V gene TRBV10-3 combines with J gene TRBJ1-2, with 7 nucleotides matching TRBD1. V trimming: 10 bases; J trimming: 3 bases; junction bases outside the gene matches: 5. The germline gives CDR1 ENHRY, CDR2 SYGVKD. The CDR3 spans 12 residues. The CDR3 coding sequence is TGTGCCACCCAGCAGGGGGACTATGGCTACACCTTC. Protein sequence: CATQQGDYGYTF.

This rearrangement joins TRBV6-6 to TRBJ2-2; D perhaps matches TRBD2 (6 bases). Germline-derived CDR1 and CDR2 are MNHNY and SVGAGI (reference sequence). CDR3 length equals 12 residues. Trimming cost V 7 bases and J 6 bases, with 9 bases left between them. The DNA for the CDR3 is TGTGCCAGCACGCCGGGGGCCGGGGAGCTGTTTTTT. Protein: CASTPGAGELFF.

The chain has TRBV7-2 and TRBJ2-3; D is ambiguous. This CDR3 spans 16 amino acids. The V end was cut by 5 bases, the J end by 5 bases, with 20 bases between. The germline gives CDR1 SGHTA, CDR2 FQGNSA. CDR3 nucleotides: TGTGCCAGCAGCCTAGATCGACGCTATCAAGGAGATACGCAGTATTTT. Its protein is CASSLDRRYQGDTQYF.

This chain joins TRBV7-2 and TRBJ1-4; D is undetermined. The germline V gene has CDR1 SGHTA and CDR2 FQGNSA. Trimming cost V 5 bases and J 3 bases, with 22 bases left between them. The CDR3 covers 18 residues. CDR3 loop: CASSPSPGLWTANEKLFF. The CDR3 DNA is TGTGCCAGCAGCCCCTCCCCCGGTCTGTGGACGGCTAATGAAAAACTGTTTTTT.

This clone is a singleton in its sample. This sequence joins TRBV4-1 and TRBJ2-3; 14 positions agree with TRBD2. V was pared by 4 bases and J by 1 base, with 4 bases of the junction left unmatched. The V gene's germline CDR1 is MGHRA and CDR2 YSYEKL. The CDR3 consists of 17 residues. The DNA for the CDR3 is TGCGCCAGCAGCCGGTTGGGACTAGCGGGAGGCACAGATACGCAGTATTTT. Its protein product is CASSRLGLAGGTDTQYF.

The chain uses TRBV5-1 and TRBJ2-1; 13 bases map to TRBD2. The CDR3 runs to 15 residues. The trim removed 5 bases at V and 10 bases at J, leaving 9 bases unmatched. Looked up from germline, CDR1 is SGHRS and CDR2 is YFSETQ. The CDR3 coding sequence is TGCGCCAGCAGGCCTCCGGGACTAGCGGGGAGAGAGCAGTTCTTC. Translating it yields CASRPPGLAGREQFF.

CDR3 DNA: TGCGCCAGGGGGCACTACGAGCAGTACTTC. Amino acids: CARGHYEQYF. The J gene is TRBJ2-7, the V gene TRBV10-1, with D possibly being TRBD1 (5 bases). With 9 bases removed from V and 3 bases from J, the gap between germline ends came to 6 bases. CDR3 length: 10 residues. Germline V gives CDR1 WNHNN, CDR2 SYGVQD (reference sequence).

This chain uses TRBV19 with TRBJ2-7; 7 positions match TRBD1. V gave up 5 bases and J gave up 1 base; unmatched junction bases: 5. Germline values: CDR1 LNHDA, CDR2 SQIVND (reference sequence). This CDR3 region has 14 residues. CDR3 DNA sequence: TGTGCCAGTAGTTCGACAGGGATGTCCTACGAGCAGTACTTC. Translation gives CASSSTGMSYEQYF.

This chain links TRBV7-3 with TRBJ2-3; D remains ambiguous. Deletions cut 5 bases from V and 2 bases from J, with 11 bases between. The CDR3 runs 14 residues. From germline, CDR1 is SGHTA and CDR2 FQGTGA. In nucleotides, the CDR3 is TGTGCCAGCAGCCCTAACCCCAACACAGATACGCAGTATTTT. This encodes CASSPNPNTDTQYF.

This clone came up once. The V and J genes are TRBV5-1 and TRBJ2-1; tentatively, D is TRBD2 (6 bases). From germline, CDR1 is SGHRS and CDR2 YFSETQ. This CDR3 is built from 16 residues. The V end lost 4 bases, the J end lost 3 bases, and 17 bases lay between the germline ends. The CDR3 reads CASSEKLRGGYNEQFF. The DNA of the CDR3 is TGCGCCAGCAGCGAGAAACTTAGGGGAGGCTACAATGAGCAGTTCTTC.

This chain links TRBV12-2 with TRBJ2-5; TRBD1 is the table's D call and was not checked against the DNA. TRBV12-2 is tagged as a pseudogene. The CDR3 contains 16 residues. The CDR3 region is CASRLAFNRVRETQYF. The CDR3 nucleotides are TGTGCAAGTCGCTTAGCGTTCAACAGAGTAAGAGAGACCCAGTACTTC.

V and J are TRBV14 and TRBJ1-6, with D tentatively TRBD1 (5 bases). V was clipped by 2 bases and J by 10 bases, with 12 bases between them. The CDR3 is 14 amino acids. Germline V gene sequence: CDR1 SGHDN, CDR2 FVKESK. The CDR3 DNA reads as TGTGCCAGCAGCCAAATAGGGGTTCGCTCACCCCTCCACTTT. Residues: CASSQIGVRSPLHF.

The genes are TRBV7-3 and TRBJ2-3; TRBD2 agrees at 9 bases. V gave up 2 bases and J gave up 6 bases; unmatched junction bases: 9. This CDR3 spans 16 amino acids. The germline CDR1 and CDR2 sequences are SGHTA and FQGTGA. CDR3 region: CASSLVLAGVGDTQYF. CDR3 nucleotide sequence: TGTGCCAGCAGCTTAGTGTTAGCGGGAGTGGGCGATACGCAGTATTTT.